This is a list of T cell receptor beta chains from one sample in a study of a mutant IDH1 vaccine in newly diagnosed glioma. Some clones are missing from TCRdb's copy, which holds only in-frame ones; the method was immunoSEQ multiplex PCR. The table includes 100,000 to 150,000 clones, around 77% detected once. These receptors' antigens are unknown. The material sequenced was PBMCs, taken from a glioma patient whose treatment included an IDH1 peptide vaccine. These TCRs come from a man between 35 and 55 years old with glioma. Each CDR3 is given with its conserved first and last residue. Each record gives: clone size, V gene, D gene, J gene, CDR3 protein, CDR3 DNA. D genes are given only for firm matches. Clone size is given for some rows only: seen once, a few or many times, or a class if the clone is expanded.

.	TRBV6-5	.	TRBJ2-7	CASSPWTGSGEQYF	TGTGCCAGCAGTCCTTGGACCGGCTCGGGGGAGCAGTACTTC
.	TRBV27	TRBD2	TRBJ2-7	CASRDTSGAYEQYF	TGTGCCAGCAGAGACACTAGCGGGGCCTACGAGCAGTACTTC
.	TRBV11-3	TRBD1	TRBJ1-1	CASSFPGQGQIFF	TGTGCCAGCAGCTTTCCGGGACAGGGACAGATTTTCTTT
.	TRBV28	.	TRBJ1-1	CASSPGQMNTEAFF	TGTGCCAGCAGCCCCGGACAGATGAACACTGAAGCTTTCTTT
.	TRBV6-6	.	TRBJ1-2	CASSYSGTGAGYGYTF	TGTGCCAGCAGTTACTCTGGGACGGGGGCGGGCTATGGCTACACCTTC
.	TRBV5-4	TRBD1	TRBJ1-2	CASSPDRGSYGYTF	TGTGCCAGCAGCCCGGACAGGGGATCCTATGGCTACACCTTC
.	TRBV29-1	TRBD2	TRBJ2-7	CSVGTSGSYEQYF	TGCAGCGTTGGGACTAGCGGGTCCTACGAGCAGTACTTC
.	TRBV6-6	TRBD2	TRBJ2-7	CASARLAGISYEQYF	TGTGCCAGTGCCCGCCTAGCGGGAATCTCCTACGAGCAGTACTTC
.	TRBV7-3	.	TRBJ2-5	CASSLQVSETQYF	TGTGCCAGCAGCTTACAAGTGAGCGAGACCCAGTACTTC
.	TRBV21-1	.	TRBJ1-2	CASSTRTGNYGYTF	TGTGCCAGCAGCACCCGGACAGGAAACTATGGCTACACCTTC
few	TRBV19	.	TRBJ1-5	CASSIEGRLSNQPQHF	TGTGCCAGTAGTATAGAAGGGAGGTTGAGCAATCAGCCCCAGCATTTT
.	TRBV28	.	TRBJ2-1	CASSSGRLYNEQFF	TGTGCCAGCAGTTCCGGGCGTTTATACAATGAGCAGTTCTTC
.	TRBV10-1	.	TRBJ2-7	CASSEGTLAEQYF	TGCGCCAGCAGTGAGGGGACGCTCGCCGAGCAGTACTTC
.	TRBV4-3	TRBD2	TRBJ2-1	CASSQAGGLNEQFF	TGCGCCAGCAGCCAGGCGGGGGGCCTTAATGAGCAGTTCTTC
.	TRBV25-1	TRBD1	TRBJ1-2	CASQRTGGWGGYTF	TGTGCCAGCCAACGGACAGGGGGCTGGGGTGGCTACACCTTC
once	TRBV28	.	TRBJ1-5	CASWRGSWQPQHF	TGTGCCAGCTGGCGGGGGAGCTGGCAGCCCCAGCATTTT
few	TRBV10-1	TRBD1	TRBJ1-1	CASSDQPGQGENTEAFF	TGCGCCAGCAGTGACCAACCGGGACAGGGGGAGAACACTGAAGCTTTCTTT
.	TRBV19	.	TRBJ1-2	CASSIASGRNYGYTF	TGTGCCAGTAGTATAGCCAGCGGGCGCAACTATGGCTACACCTTC
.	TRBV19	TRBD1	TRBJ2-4	CASSDRGLNIQYF	TGTGCCAGTAGTGACAGGGGGCTTAACATTCAGTACTTC
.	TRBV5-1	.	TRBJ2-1	CASSPAFSSHYNEQFF	TGCGCCAGCAGCCCCGCCTTTTCTAGCCATTACAATGAGCAGTTCTTC
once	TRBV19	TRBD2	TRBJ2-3	CASSTAGGTSGGKQYF	TGTGCCAGTAGTACGGCCGGTGGGACTAGCGGGGGGAAGCAGTATTTT
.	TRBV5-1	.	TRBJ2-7	CASSVDRLLSYEQYF	TGCGCCAGCAGCGTTGACAGGCTCTTATCCTACGAGCAGTACTTC
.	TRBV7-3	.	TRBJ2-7	CASSFSQAYEQYF	TGTGCCAGCAGCTTCTCACAGGCCTACGAGCAGTACTTC
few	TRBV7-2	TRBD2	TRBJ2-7	CASSLITSGNYEQYF	TGTGCCAGCAGCTTAATCACTAGCGGGAACTACGAGCAGTACTTC
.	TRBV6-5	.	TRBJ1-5	CASSYGRGNQPQHF	TGTGCCAGCAGTTACGGCAGGGGAAATCAGCCCCAGCATTTT
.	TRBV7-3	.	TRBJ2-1	CASSPQAGLLYNEQFF	TGTGCCAGCAGCCCCCAGGCGGGACTCCTCTACAATGAGCAGTTCTTC
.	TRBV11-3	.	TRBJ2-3	CASSLGRAADTQYF	TGTGCCAGCAGCTTAGGCAGGGCAGCAGATACGCAGTATTTT
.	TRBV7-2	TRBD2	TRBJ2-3	CASSSSGRASGDTQYF	TGTGCCAGCAGCTCTAGCGGGAGGGCCTCCGGAGATACGCAGTATTTT
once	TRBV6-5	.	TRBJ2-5	CASSYPGRETQYF	TGTGCCAGCAGTTACCCCGGCAGAGAGACCCAGTACTTC
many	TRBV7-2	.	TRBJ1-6	CASSLRSNSPLHF	TGTGCCAGCAGCTTACGCAGTAATTCACCCCTCCACTTT
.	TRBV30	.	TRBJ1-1	CAWGPLPCF	TGTGCCTGGGGCCCCTTACCCTGTTTT
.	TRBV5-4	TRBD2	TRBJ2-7	CASSLGLAGGDEQYF	TGTGCCAGCAGCTTGGGACTAGCGGGAGGTGACGAGCAGTACTTC
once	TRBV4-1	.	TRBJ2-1	CASSQVWLDGYNEQFF	TGCGCCAGCAGCCAAGTATGGCTAGATGGGTACAATGAGCAGTTCTTC